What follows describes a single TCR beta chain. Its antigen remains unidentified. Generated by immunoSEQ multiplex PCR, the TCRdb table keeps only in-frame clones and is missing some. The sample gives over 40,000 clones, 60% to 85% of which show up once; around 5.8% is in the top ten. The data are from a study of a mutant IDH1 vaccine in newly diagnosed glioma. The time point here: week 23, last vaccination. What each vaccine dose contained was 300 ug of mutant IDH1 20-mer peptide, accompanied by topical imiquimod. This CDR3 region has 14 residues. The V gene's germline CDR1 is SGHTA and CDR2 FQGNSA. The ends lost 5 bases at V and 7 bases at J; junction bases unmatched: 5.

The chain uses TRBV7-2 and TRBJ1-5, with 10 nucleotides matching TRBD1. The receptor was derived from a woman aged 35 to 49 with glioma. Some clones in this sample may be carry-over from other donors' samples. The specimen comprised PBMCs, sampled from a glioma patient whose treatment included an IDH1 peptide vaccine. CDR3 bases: TGTGCCAGCAGCACTAGACAGGGGGCCCAGCCCCAGCATTTT. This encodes CASSTRQGAQPQHF.